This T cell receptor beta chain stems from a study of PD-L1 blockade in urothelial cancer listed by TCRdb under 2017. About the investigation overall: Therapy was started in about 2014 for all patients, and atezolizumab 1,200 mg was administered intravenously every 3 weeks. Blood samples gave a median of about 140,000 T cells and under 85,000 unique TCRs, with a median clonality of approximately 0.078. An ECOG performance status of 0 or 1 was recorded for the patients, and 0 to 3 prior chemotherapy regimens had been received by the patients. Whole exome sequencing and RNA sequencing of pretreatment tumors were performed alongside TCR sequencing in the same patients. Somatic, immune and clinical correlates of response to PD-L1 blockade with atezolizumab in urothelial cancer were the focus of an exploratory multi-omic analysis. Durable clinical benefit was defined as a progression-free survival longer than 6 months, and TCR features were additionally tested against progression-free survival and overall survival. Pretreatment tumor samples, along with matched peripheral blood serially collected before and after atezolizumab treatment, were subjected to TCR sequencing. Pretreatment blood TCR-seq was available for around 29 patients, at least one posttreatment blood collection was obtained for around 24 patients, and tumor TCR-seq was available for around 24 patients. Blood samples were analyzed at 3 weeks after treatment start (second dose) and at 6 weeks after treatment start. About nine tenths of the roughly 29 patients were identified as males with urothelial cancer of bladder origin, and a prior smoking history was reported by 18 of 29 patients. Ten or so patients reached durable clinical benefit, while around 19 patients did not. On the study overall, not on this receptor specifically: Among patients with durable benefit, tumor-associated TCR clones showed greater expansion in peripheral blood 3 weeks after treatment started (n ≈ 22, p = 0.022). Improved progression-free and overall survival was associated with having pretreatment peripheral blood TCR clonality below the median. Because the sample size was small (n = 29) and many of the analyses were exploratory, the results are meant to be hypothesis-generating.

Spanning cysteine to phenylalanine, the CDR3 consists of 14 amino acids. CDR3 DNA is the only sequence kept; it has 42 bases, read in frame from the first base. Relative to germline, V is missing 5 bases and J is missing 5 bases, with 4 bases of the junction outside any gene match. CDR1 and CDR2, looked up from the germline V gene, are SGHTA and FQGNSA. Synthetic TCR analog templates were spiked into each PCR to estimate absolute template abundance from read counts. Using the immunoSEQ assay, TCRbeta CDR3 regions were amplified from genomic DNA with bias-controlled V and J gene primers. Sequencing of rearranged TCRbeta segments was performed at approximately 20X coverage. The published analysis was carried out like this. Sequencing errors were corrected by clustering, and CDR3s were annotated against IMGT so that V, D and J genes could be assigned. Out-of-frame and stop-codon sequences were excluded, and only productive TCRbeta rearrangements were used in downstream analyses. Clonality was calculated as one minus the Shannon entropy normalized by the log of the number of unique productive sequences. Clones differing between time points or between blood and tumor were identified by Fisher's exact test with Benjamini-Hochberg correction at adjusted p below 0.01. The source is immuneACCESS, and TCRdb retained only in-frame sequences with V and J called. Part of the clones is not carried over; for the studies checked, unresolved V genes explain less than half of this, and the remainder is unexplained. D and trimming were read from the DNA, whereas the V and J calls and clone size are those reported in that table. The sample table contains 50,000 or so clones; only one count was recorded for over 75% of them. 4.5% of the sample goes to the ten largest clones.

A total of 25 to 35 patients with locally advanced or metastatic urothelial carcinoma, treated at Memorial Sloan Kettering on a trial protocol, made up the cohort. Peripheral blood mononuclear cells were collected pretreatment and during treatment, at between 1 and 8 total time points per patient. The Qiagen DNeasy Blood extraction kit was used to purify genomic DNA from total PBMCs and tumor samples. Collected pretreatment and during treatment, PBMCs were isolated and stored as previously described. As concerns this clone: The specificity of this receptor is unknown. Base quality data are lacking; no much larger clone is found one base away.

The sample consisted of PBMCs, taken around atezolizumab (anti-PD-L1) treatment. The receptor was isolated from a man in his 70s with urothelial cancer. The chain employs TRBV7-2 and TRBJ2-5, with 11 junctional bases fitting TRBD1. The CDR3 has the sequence CASSPGTGGETQYF. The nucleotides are TGTGCCAGCAGCCCCGGGACAGGGGGGGAGACCCAGTACTTC.